This TCR beta chain was identified during a study of beta chain features in type 1 diabetes. What was sequenced were expressed TCRB transcripts, since all of the isolated RNA had been reverse transcribed. The table came from immunoSEQ multiplex PCR; TCRdb's copy has only in-frame clones and leaves some out. The profile shows roughly 370,000 clones, roughly 14% of them singletons. The CDR3 has 14 residues. Germline CDR1 and CDR2: LGHNA and YSLEER. Trimming shortened V by 1 base and J by 4 bases, and 10 bases separated the two germline ends. This clone was counted only a few times. Material: naive CD4+ T cells from blood. The TCR sequence derives from a young man in good health. The V gene is TRBV4-3, the J gene TRBJ1-2, with D perhaps TRBD1 (5 bases). The CDR3: CASSQVLGPYGYTF. In nucleotides, the CDR3 is TGCGCCAGCAGCCAAGTCCTGGGACCCTATGGCTACACCTTC.